This T cell receptor (beta chain) was sequenced during a study of a mutant IDH1 vaccine in newly diagnosed glioma. Time point reported: week 11, during vaccination. Topical imiquimod accompanied each vaccine dose, which consisted of 300 ug of mutant IDH1 20-mer peptide. About this clone itself: Antigen: not known.

The CDR3 consists of 15 residues. Looked up from germline, CDR1 is MDHEN and CDR2 is SYDVKM. V gave up 3 bases and J gave up 5 bases, with 13 bases separating them. Libraries were prepared by immunoSEQ multiplex PCR; TCRdb keeps only in-frame clonotypes and omits some of them. The sample holds more than 50,000 clones, roughly 90% seen once. The sequencing here drew on PBMCs, taken from a glioma patient whose treatment included an IDH1 peptide vaccine. The receptor was derived from a man aged 40-50 years with glioma. This chain links TRBV28 with TRBJ2-2, with a tentative D call TRBD2 (5 bases). This CDR3 reads CASSFSSRRTGELFF. The CDR3 region has the DNA TGTGCCAGCAGTTTTTCGTCAAGGAGGACCGGGGAGCTGTTTTTT. Full variable domain (rest looked up from reference TRBV28 and TRBJ2-2): DVKVTQSSRYLVKRTGEKVFLECVQDMDHENMFWYRQDPGLGLRLIYFSYDVKMKEKGDIPEGYSVSREKKERFSLILESASTNQTSMYLCASSFSSRRTGELFFGEGSRLTVL.